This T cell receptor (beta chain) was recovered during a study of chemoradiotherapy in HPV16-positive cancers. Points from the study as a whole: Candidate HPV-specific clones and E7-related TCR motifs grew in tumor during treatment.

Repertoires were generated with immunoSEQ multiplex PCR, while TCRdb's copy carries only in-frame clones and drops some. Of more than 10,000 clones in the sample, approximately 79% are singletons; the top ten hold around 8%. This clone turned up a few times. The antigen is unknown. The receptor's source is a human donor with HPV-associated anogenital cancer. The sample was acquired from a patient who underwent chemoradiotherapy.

CDR3 in amino acids: CSVRTGSTEAFF. The CDR3 coding sequence is TGCAGCGTTAGAACAGGGTCCACTGAAGCTTTCTTT. V and J are TRBV29-1 and TRBJ1-1; a weak D match, TRBD1 (6 bases). CDR3 length: 12 residues. The germline V gene has CDR1 SQVTM and CDR2 ANQGSEA. V lost 5 bases and J lost 4, with 11 bases in between.